These 32 T cell receptor beta chains were all obtained from the same sample, sequenced in a study of early T cells in non-severe SARS-CoV-2 infection. In TCRdb, the 5' RACE reads were re-called with MiXCR into one record per CDR3 protein. The data contain around 80,000 distinct CDR3 sequences, under 15% of them seen just once; the ten biggest clones take up roughly 5.5%. The specimen sequenced was whole blood. The source of these receptors is an adult who was a healthcare worker with PCR-confirmed SARS-CoV-2 infection or an uninfected control (not recorded which).

The CDR3 loop reads CASGQGWYATEAFF. CDR3 bases: TGTGCCAGCGGACAGGGGTGGTATGCCACTGAAGCTTTCTTT. The chain carries TRBV6-1 and TRBJ1-1, with TRBD1 matching 9 bases. The J segment lost 4 bases and the V segment lost 8 bases, leaving 8 bases of the junction unmatched. The CDR3 is made up of 14 amino acids. CDR1 and CDR2 (germline): MNHNS, SASEGT.

There are a few counts of this clonotype. The chain uses TRBV11-1 and TRBJ2-7, with TRBD1 as a possible D gene (6 bases). CDR1 and CDR2 from the germline V gene are SGHAT and FQDESV (reference sequence). The CDR3 contains 13 residues. The V end was cut by 2 bases, the J end by 4 bases, with 9 bases between. The CDR3 DNA reads as TGTGCCAGCAGCTTACGACAGGAGTACGAGCAGTACTTC. Amino acids: CASSLRQEYEQYF.

This clonotype was detected a few times. V usage is TRBV20-1 and J usage is TRBJ2-7; D may match TRBD1 or TRBD2 (5 bases each). V was pared by 2 bases and J by 5 bases, with 13 bases between. The V gene's germline CDR1 is DFQATT and CDR2 SNEGSKA (reference sequence). CDR3 length: 13 residues. CDR3 coding DNA: TGCAGTGCTAGACGGGGCAGGTTCCACGAGCAGTACTTC. Translation: CSARRGRFHEQYF.

This chain joins TRBV20-1 and TRBJ1-2; tentatively, D is TRBD1 (5 bases). Germline V CDR1 and CDR2: DFQATT, SNEGSKA (reference sequence). The CDR3 has 15 amino acids. V shed 6 bases and J shed 1 base, with 18 bases lying between them. The CDR3 loop is CSARGTGTDNYGYTF. CDR3 nucleotides: TGCAGTGCGAGGGGTACCGGGACGGATAACTATGGCTACACCTTC.

This clonotype appeared many times. The chain couples TRBV20-1 to TRBJ2-2; 10 bases match TRBD1. CDR1 DFQATT and CDR2 SNEGSKA come from the germline V gene (reference sequence). V shed 5 bases, J shed 2 bases, and the junction held 5 bases outside the gene matches. This CDR3 has 15 residues. The chain's CDR3 is CSAPGTGDNTGELFF. The CDR3 nucleotides read TGCAGTGCTCCCGGGACAGGGGACAACACCGGGGAGCTGTTTTTT.

This clonotype occurred many times. V and J are TRBV7-6 and TRBJ1-5; TRBD1 agrees at 7 bases. The ends lost 1 base at V and 2 bases at J; junction bases unmatched: 8. The germline V gene has CDR1 SGHVS and CDR2 FNYEAQ. The CDR3 spans 17 residues. In DNA, the CDR3 is TGTGCCAGCAGCTTAGGTCGTACAGGGGAGGGCAATCAGCCCCAGCATTTT. Residues: CASSLGRTGEGNQPQHF.

The CDR3 coding sequence is TGTGCCAGTAGTATACAGGGGGCCTACGAGCAGTACTTC. It specifies CASSIQGAYEQYF. V usage is TRBV19 and J usage is TRBJ2-7; 7 bases match TRBD1. The V segment lost 2 bases and the J segment 2 bases; nucleotides outside the gene matches: 0. This CDR3 has 13 amino acids. Germline V gene data show CDR1 as LNHDA and CDR2 as SQIVND (reference sequence).

The genes are TRBV3-1 and TRBJ2-1, with 11 positions matching TRBD1. Germline CDR1 LGHDT, CDR2 YNNKEL (reference sequence). The CDR3 is 14 amino acids. Trimming cost V 7 bases and J 7 bases; bases outside gene matches: 6. CDR3 DNA sequence: TGTGCCAGCACCCCCGGGACAGGGGGTAATGAGCAGTTCTTC. It encodes CASTPGTGGNEQFF.

The sample holds a few counts of this clonotype. This chain links TRBV7-9 with TRBJ1-5; D unclear. V lost 5 bases, J lost 7 bases, and 9 bases lay in between. The CDR3 is 12 amino acids. Germline CDR1 reads SEHNR; CDR2 reads FQNEAQ (reference sequence). CDR3 bases: TGTGCCAGCAGCCGCCGCCAGCAGCCCCAGCATTTT. Encoded protein: CASSRRQQPQHF.

In this sample, this clonotype turned up a few times. A read error is likely, as this CDR3 ends without the conserved phenylalanine or tryptophan. The rearrangement links TRBV28 to TRBJ2-3; maybe TRBD1 (5 bases). The V end lost 6 bases, the J end lost 6 bases, and 13 bases lay between the germline ends. Germline V gives CDR1 MDHEN, CDR2 SYDVKM. This CDR3 has 13 amino acids. The CDR3: CASRSRGRDTQYL. CDR3 coding DNA: TGTGCCAGCAGATCTAGGGGAAGGGATACGCAGTATTTG.

This rearrangement joins TRBV6-4 to TRBJ1-5; 7 bases align to TRBD1. V lost 5 bases, J lost 6 bases, and 7 bases stayed unmatched. Germline V gives CDR1 MRHNA, CDR2 SNTAGT. The CDR3 has 14 amino acids. This CDR3 reads CASSIYRGPQPQHF. The CDR3 DNA sequence: TGTGCCAGCAGTATTTACAGGGGTCCTCAGCCCCAGCATTTT.

CDR3 sequence: CASSLRLLLSSYNEQFF. In nucleotides, the CDR3 is TGTGCCAGCAGCTTACGACTACTACTGAGCTCCTACAATGAGCAGTTCTTC. The J gene is TRBJ2-1, the V gene TRBV7-9; D is possibly TRBD2 (5 bases). V lost 2 bases and J 0 bases, leaving 14 bases between the germline ends. Germline lookup yields CDR1 SEHNR and CDR2 FQNEAQ (reference sequence). There are 17 residues in the CDR3.

The chain recombines TRBV7-2 with TRBJ1-2, with TRBD1 matching over 7 bases. The CDR3 spans 15 residues. Trimming took 5 bases from V and 0 from J; bases not matched to a gene: 6. Germline V gene lookup returns CDR1 SGHTA and CDR2 FQGNSA. CDR3: CASSTYRGANYGYTF. The CDR3 nucleotides read TGTGCCAGCAGCACCTACAGGGGCGCTAACTATGGCTACACCTTC.

This clonotype has only a few counts. The rearrangement uses TRBV20-1 and TRBJ1-2, with TRBD1 as a possible D gene (5 bases). CDR1 DFQATT and CDR2 SNEGSKA come from the germline V gene (reference sequence). The CDR3 runs 12 residues. The ends were cut back, 0 bases at V and 12 bases at J, with 14 bases in the middle. The CDR3 DNA follows: TGCAGTGCTAGAGAATTCCAGGGACCACACACCTTC. Translating gives CSAREFQGPHTF.

The rearrangement uses TRBV9 and TRBJ1-3; 7 bases line up with TRBD1. The junction had 9 bases not matched to a gene; V was cut back by 3 bases and J by 0 bases. The germline gives CDR1 SGDLS, CDR2 YYNGEE. The CDR3 has 17 amino acids. The CDR3 DNA reads TGTGCCAGCAGCGCGAGCCGGGACAGTTTCTCTGGAAACACCATATATTTT. Amino acid sequence: CASSASRDSFSGNTIYF. Full variable domain (rest looked up from reference TRBV9 and TRBJ1-3): DSGVTQTPKHLITATGQRVTLRCSPRSGDLSVYWYQQSLDQGLQFLIQYYNGEERAKGNILERFSAQQFPDLHSELNLSSLELGDSALYFCASSASRDSFSGNTIYFGEGSWLTVV.

The chain has TRBV13 and TRBJ2-1; 8 bases are shared with TRBD1. Germline assignment: CDR1 PRHDT and CDR2 FYEKMQ (reference sequence). Trimming removed 5 bases from V and 6 bases from J; junction bases left unmatched: 6. CDR3 size: 14 residues. The CDR3 here is CASSDRGDSNEQFF. The CDR3 nucleotides are TGTGCCAGCAGCGACAGGGGAGATTCCAATGAGCAGTTCTTC. Based on the CDR3 plus reference TRBV13 and TRBJ2-1, the full variable domain is AAGVIQSPRHLIKEKRETATLKCYPIPRHDTVYWYQQGPGQDPQFLISFYEKMQSDKGSIPDRFSAQQFSDYHSELNMSSLELGDSALYFCASSDRGDSNEQFFGPGTRLTVL.

This chain connects TRBV5-1 to TRBJ1-1, with D tentatively TRBD1 (5 bases). This CDR3 is 15 amino acids long. Germline CDR1 and CDR2: SGHRS and YFSETQ. The ends were cut back, 4 bases at V and 5 bases at J, with 18 bases in the middle. The CDR3 coding sequence is TGCGCCAGCAGCCCTGGCGGGGGAGGTCGGACTGAAGCTTTCTTT. It translates to CASSPGGGGRTEAFF.

This clonotype was observed a handful of times. The chain links TRBV28 to TRBJ2-7, with TRBD2 matching 10 bases. The CDR3 spans 15 residues. Trimming at V came to 4 bases and at J to 4 bases, leaving 7 bases not matched to a gene. Germline V gene data show CDR1 as MDHEN and CDR2 as SYDVKM. The CDR3 here is CASSSLGLAEYEQYF. CDR3 in DNA: TGTGCCAGCAGTTCACTAGGACTAGCGGAGTACGAGCAGTACTTC.

The chain uses TRBV5-1 and TRBJ2-7, with D possibly TRBD1 on 5 matching bases. Trimming shortened V by 1 base and J by 1 base, and 12 bases separated the two germline ends. Per the germline V gene, CDR1 is SGHRS and CDR2 is YFSETQ. The CDR3 sequence is 15 residues long. The CDR3 region is CASSLTGSGSYEQYF. In nucleotides, the CDR3 is TGCGCCAGCAGCTTGACAGGATCTGGGTCCTACGAGCAGTACTTC.

This clonotype was counted at least ten times. This sequence joins TRBV7-6 and TRBJ2-1; perhaps D is TRBD1 or TRBD2 (5 bases each). Trimming shortened V by 2 bases and J by 7 bases, and 12 bases separated the two germline ends. The CDR3 has 14 amino acids. The germline CDR1 and CDR2 sequences are SGHVS and FNYEAQ. The CDR3 is CASSLFQGTNEQFF. The CDR3 DNA is TGTGCCAGCAGCTTATTTCAAGGGACGAATGAGCAGTTCTTC.

This clonotype was found many times. The chain is built from TRBV7-8 and TRBJ2-1; 9 bases line up with TRBD1. Germline CDR1 SGHVS, CDR2 FQNEAQ. The CDR3 contains 15 residues. V shed 2 bases, J shed 9 bases, and the junction held 8 bases outside the gene matches. DNA of the CDR3: TGTGCCAGCAGCTTAACGGACAGGGGCGAGTTTGAGCAGTTCTTC. Its protein product is CASSLTDRGEFEQFF. Together with reference TRBV7-8 and TRBJ2-1, the CDR3 gives the full variable domain: GAGVSQSPRYKVAKRGQDVALRCDPISGHVSLFWYQQALGQGPEFLTYFQNEAQLDKSGLPSDRFFAERPEGSVSTLKIQRTQQEDSAVYLCASSLTDRGEFEQFFGPGTRLTVL.

This clonotype was recorded many times. The V call is TRBV2, the J call TRBJ2-1; 7 bases match TRBD2. V lost 4 bases, J lost 8 bases, and 2 bases stayed unmatched. Germline V gene data show CDR1 as SNHLY and CDR2 as FYNNEI. CDR3 length equals 12 residues. The CDR3 nucleotides are TGTGCCAGCAGTGTGGGGGGGTATGAGCAGTTCTTC. Amino acids: CASSVGGYEQFF.

This clonotype was observed many times. V usage is TRBV7-6 and J usage is TRBJ2-7; the match to TRBD2 covers 7 bases. This CDR3 region has 14 residues. Germline V gene lookup returns CDR1 SGHVS and CDR2 FNYEAQ. V shed 1 base, J shed 6 bases, and the junction held 6 bases outside the gene matches. The CDR3: CASSLGGGPSEQYF. The CDR3 DNA reads TGTGCCAGCAGCTTAGGCGGGGGACCTTCCGAGCAGTACTTC.

This clonotype came up a few times. V is TRBV6-6 and J is TRBJ1-2; 10 nucleotides agree with TRBD1. Germline-derived CDR1 and CDR2 are MNHNY and SVGAGI (reference sequence). The CDR3 covers 14 residues. V gave up 6 bases and J gave up 4 bases; unmatched junction bases: 5. The CDR3 DNA follows: TGTGCCAGCAGCCCCGGACAGGGGGGCTATGGCTACACCTTC. Its protein is CASSPGQGGYGYTF.

This clonotype has a handful of counts. This chain uses TRBV18 with TRBJ2-3; possible D gene TRBD1, 5 bases. Germline V CDR1 and CDR2: KGHSH, LQKENI. V gave up 0 bases and J gave up 4 bases, with 11 bases separating them. The CDR3 consists of 15 residues. Here the CDR3 DNA reads TGTGCCAGCTCACCACCCGGGTTAGGGGCAGATACGCAGTATTTT. Its translation is CASSPPGLGADTQYF.

This clonotype came up many times. CDR3 loop: CSAREEWGDYGYTF. DNA for the CDR3: TGCAGTGCAAGGGAAGAGTGGGGGGACTATGGCTACACCTTC. This chain connects TRBV20-1 to TRBJ1-2, with TRBD1 as a possible D gene (5 bases). The CDR3 extends over 14 amino acids. CDR1 DFQATT and CDR2 SNEGSKA come from the germline V gene (reference sequence). Trimming removed 6 bases from V and 3 bases from J, with 17 bases in between.

In its sample, this clonotype was seen a few times. V usage is TRBV7-2 and J usage is TRBJ2-3, with 14 bases aligning to TRBD2. V trimming: 1 base; J trimming: 4 bases; junction bases outside the gene matches: 4. The length of the CDR3 is 17 residues. The germline V gene has CDR1 SGHTA and CDR2 FQGNSA. The CDR3 region has the DNA TGTGCCAGCAGCTTAGGGACTAGCGGGAGGCGGTCAGATACGCAGTATTTT. Amino acid sequence: CASSLGTSGRRSDTQYF.

The rearrangement joins TRBV11-1 to TRBJ1-2; 9 positions match TRBD1. V lost 4 bases to trimming and J lost 3 bases; unmatched junction nucleotides: 3. CDR3 length equals 14 residues. The germline V gene encodes CDR1 SGHAT and CDR2 FQDESV (reference sequence). CDR3 sequence (DNA): TGTGCCAGCAGCTCGGACAGGGGCGACTATGGCTACACCTTC. Translating gives CASSSDRGDYGYTF.

The chain joins TRBV9 to TRBJ2-1, with a possible D match to TRBD2 (5 bases). V was pared by 0 bases and J by 4 bases, with 11 bases between. Germline-derived CDR1 and CDR2 are SGDLS and YYNGEE. This CDR3 is built from 15 residues. The CDR3: CASSVDPSPYNEQFF. The CDR3, as DNA: TGTGCCAGCAGCGTAGACCCTAGCCCATACAATGAGCAGTTCTTC.

This clonotype was counted ten times or more. The chain couples TRBV7-9 to TRBJ1-1; 7 bases are a match to TRBD1. The CDR3 has 13 residues. The germline CDR1 and CDR2 sequences are SEHNR and FQNEAQ (reference sequence). Unmatched junction bases numbered 1, after V lost 5 bases and J lost 1 base. CDR3 bases: TGTGCCAGCAGCCGACAGGGGAACACTGAAGCTTTCTTT. It specifies CASSRQGNTEAFF.

There are many counts of this clonotype. CDR3 in DNA: TGTGCCAGCAGCTTCCTGACAGGGTCCCCTGAAAAACTGTTTTTT. This codes for CASSFLTGSPEKLFF. The rearrangement joins TRBV5-8 to TRBJ1-4, with TRBD1 matching 7 bases. CDR3 size: 15 residues. J gave up 7 bases and V 2 bases, and 8 bases lay outside the gene matches. Looked up from germline, CDR1 is SGHTS and CDR2 is YDEGEE. The variable domain in full, completed from reference TRBV5-8 and TRBJ1-4, reads EAGVTQSPTHLIKTRGQQATLRCSPISGHTSVYWYQQALGLGLQFLLWYDEGEERNRGNFPPRFSGRQFPNYSSELNVNALELEDSALYLCASSFLTGSPEKLFFGSGTQLSVL.

This clonotype was counted ten times or more. The CDR3 bases are TGCAGCGTTGAATCGGCGCTTACAAGAGTCCAGTACTTC. This codes for CSVESALTRVQYF. The chain is built from TRBV29-1 and TRBJ2-5, with D hard to call. The germline V and J ends were trimmed by 2 bases and 10 bases, with 17 bases remaining between them. This CDR3 has 13 residues. The germline CDR1 and CDR2 sequences are SQVTM and ANQGSEA.